This T cell receptor (beta chain) was observed in a study of cytomegalovirus exposure and HLA in healthy donors. Study outcomes and limitations: A likely sequencing artifact accounted for one observed cluster of highly shared sequence variants. TCR beta V segments were, for the most part, productive about 87% or about 30% of the time in an earlier analysis.

Turning to this clone: Its antigen is as yet unknown.

In the PCR, 60 Vbeta and 13 Jbeta primers were used. Repertoires were generated with immunoSEQ multiplex PCR, while TCRdb's copy carries only in-frame clones and drops some. This table has about 97,000 clones, around 85% appearing once. The sequence was obtained from a man aged 35 to 55 in good health and CMV-seropositive. Sequencing was done on a sample of PBMCs.

The CDR3 here is CASSPGTREVAEAFF. As DNA, the CDR3 is TGTGCCAGCAGCCCCGGGACGAGGGAGGTAGCTGAAGCTTTCTTT. V usage is TRBV13 and J usage is TRBJ1-1; possible D gene TRBD1, 5 bases. The V and J ends lost 5 bases and 6 bases respectively, with 19 bases between them. CDR1 and CDR2 from the germline V gene are PRHDT and FYEKMQ (reference sequence). This CDR3 has 15 residues.